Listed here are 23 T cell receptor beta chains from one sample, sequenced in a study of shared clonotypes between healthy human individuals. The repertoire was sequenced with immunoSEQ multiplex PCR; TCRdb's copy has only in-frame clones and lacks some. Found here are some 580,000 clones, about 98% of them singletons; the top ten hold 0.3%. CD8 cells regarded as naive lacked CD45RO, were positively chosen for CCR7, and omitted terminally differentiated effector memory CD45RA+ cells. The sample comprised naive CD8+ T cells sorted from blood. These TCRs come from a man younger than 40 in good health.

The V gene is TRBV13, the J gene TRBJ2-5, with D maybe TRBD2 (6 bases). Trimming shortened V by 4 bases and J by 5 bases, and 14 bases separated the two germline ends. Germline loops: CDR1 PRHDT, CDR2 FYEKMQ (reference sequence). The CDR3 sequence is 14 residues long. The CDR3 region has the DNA TGTGCCAGCAGCTCTTTCGGGGGTGGGGAGACCCAGTACTTC. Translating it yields CASSSFGGGETQYF.

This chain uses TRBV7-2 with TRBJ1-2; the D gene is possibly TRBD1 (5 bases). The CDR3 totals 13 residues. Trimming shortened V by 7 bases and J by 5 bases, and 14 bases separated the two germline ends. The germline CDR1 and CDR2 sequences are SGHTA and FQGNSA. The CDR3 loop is CASTGARWYGYTF. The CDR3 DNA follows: TGTGCCAGCACCGGGGCCAGGTGGTATGGCTACACCTTC.

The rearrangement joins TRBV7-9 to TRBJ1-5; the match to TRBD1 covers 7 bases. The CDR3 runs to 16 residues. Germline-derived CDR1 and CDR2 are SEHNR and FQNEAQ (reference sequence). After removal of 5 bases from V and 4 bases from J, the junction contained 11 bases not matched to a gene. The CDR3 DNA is TGTGCCAGCAGCCCGACCGGGACAGCTTATAATCAGCCCCAGCATTTT. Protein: CASSPTGTAYNQPQHF.

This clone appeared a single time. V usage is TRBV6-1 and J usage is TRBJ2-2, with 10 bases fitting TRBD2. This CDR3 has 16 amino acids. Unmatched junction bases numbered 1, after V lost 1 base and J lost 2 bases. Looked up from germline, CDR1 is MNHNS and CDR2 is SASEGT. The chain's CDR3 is CASSEGTSGNTGELFF. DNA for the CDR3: TGTGCCAGCAGTGAAGGGACTAGCGGAAACACCGGGGAGCTGTTTTTT.

In DNA form, the CDR3 reads TGTGCCAGCAGTTACTTTCAGGGGGGCACTGAAGCTTTCTTT. This gives the protein CASSYFQGGTEAFF. The chain combines TRBV6-5 with TRBJ1-1; 7 positions agree with TRBD1. V gave up 1 base and J gave up 4 bases; unmatched junction bases: 3. The CDR3 contains 14 residues. In germline, CDR1 is MNHEY, CDR2 SVGAGI.

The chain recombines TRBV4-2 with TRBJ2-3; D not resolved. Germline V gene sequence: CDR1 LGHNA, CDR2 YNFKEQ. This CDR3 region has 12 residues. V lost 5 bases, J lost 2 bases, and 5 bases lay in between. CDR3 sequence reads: CASSRPTDTQYF. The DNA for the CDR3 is TGTGCCAGCAGCAGGCCCACAGATACGCAGTATTTT.

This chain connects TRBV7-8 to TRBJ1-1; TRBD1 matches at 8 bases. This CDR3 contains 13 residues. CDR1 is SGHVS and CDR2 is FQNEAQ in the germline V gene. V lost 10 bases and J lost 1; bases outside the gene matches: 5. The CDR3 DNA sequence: TGTGCCACCGACAGGGGCCCGAACACTGAAGCTTTCTTT. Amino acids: CATDRGPNTEAFF. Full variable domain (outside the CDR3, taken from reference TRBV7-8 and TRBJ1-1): GAGVSQSPRYKVAKRGQDVALRCDPISGHVSLFWYQQALGQGPEFLTYFQNEAQLDKSGLPSDRFFAERPEGSVSTLKIQRTQQEDSAVYLCATDRGPNTEAFFGQGTRLTVV.

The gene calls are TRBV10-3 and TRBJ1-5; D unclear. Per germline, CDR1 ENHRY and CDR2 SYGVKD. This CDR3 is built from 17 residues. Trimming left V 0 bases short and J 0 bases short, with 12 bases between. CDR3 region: CAISESFGRHSNQPQHF. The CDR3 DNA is TGTGCCATCAGTGAGTCCTTTGGTCGACATAGCAATCAGCCCCAGCATTTT.

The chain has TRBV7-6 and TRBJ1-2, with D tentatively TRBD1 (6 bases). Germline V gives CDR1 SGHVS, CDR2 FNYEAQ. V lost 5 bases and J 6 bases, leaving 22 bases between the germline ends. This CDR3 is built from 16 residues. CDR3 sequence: CASSRQDSPTIDGYTF. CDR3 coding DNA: TGTGCCAGCAGCCGCCAGGACAGCCCTACTATCGATGGCTACACCTTC. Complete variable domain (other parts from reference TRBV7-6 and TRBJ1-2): GAGVSQSPRYKVTKRGQDVALRCDPISGHVSLYWYRQALGQGPEFLTYFNYEAQQDKSGLPNDRFSAERPEGSISTLTIQRTEQRDSAMYRCASSRQDSPTIDGYTFGSGTRLTVV.

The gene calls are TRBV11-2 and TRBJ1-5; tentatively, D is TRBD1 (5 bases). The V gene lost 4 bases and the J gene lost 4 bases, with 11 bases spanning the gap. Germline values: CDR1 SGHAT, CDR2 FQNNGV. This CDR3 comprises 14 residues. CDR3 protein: CASSWDGQNQPQHF. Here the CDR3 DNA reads TGTGCCAGCAGCTGGGACGGTCAAAATCAGCCCCAGCATTTT.

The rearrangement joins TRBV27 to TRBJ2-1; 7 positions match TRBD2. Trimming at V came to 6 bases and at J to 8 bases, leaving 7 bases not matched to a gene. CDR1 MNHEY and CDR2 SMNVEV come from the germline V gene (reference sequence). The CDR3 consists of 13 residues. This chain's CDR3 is CASSGLGPDEQFF. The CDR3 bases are TGTGCCAGCAGCGGACTAGGTCCGGATGAGCAGTTCTTC.

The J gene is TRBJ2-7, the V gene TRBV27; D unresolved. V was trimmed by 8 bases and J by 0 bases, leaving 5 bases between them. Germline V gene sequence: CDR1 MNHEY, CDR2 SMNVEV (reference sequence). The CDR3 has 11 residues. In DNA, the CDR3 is TGTGCCAGCCAAAACTCCTACGAGCAGTACTTC. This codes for CASQNSYEQYF.

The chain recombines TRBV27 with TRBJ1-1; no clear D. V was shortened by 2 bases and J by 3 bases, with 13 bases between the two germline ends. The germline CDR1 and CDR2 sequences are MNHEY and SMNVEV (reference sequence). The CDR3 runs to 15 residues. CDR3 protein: CASSLALDYHTEAFF. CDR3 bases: TGTGCCAGCAGTTTAGCACTGGATTACCACACTGAAGCTTTCTTT.

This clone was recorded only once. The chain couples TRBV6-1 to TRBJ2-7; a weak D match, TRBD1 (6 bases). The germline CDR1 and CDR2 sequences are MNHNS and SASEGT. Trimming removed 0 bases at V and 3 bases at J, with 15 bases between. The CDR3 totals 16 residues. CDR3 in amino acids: CASSEAQGQDGYEQYF. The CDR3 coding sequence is TGTGCCAGCAGTGAAGCGCAGGGGCAGGATGGCTACGAGCAGTACTTC.

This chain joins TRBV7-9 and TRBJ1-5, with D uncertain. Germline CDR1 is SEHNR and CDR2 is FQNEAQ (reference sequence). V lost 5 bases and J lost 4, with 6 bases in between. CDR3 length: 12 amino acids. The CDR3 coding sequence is TGTGCCAGCAGCGTACCAAATCAGCCCCAGCATTTT. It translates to CASSVPNQPQHF.

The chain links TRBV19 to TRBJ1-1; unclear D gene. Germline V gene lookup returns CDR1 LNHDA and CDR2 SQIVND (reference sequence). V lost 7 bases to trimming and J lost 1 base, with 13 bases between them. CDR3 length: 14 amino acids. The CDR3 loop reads CASTIGWANTEAFF. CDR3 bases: TGTGCCAGTACTATCGGGTGGGCGAACACTGAAGCTTTCTTT.

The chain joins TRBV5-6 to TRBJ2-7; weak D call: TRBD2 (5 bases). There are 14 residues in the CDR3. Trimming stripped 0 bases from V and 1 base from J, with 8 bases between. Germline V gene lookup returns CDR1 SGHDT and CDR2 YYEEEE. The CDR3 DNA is TGTGCCAGCAGCTTGGTAGCGTCATCCTACGAGCAGTACTTC. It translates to CASSLVASSYEQYF.

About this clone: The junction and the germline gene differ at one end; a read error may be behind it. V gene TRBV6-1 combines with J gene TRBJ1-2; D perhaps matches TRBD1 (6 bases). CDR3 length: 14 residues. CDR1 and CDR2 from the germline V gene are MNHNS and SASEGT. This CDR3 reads CASSELAGAASRDF. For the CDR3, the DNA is TGTGCCAGCAGTGAACTCGCAGGGGCGGCTTCGCGTGACTTC.

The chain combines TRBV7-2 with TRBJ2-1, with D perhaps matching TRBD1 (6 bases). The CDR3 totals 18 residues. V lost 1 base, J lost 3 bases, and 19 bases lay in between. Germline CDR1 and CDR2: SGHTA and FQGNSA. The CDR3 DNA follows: TGTGCCAGCAGCTTAGGGATTATCGGCAACAGGGACTACAATGAGCAGTTCTTC. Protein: CASSLGIIGNRDYNEQFF.

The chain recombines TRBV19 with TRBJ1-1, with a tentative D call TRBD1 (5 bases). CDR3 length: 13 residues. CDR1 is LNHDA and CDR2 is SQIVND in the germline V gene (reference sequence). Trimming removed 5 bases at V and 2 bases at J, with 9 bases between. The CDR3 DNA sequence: TGTGCCAGTAGTCTGACAGCAAACACTGAAGCTTTCTTT. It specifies CASSLTANTEAFF.

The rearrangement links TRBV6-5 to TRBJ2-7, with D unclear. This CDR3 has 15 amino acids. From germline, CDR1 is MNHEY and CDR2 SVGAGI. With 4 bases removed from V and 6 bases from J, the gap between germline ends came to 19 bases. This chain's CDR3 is CASSFGPYLDGEQYF. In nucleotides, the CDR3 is TGTGCCAGCAGTTTCGGACCCTACCTCGACGGCGAGCAGTACTTC.

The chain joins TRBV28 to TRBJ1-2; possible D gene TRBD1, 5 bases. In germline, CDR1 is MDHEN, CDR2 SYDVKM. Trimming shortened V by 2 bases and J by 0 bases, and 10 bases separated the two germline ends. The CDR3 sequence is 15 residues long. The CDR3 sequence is CASSLVQGANYGYTF. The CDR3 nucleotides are TGTGCCAGCAGTTTAGTCCAGGGAGCTAACTATGGCTACACCTTC.

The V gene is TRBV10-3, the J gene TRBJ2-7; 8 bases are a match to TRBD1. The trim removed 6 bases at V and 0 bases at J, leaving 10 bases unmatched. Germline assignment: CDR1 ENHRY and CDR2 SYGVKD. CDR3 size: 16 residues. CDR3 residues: CAISPDPGTGSYEQYF. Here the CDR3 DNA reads TGTGCCATCAGCCCGGACCCCGGGACAGGCTCCTACGAGCAGTACTTC.